The clone carrying this T cell receptor (beta chain) was observed a few times. Its specificity is not known. The investigators reverse transcribed all of the isolated RNA, so they sequenced expressed TCRB transcripts. Naive, central memory and regulatory T cell samples produced a mean of about 3.4 million reads. Measured with immunoSEQ multiplex PCR; TCRdb has only the in-frame clones, and not every one. The sample holds about 240,000 clones; roughly 14% are singletons and the top ten take almost 0.02%. This record comes from a study of beta chain features in type 1 diabetes. The wider study: Cell yields, gender and age were similar in healthy donors and patients.

Study-wide findings and caveats: In every one of the four CD4+ subsets, TCRB CDR3s were moderately but significantly shorter in Type 1 diabetes patients. With patients and controls alike, PCR might favor shorter templates to an equal degree. Cells that show high TCR expression could be over-represented by cDNA sequencing.

CDR1 MNHEY and CDR2 SVGAGI come from the germline V gene. V dropped 2 bases and J dropped 0; count of bases not matched to a gene: 1. The CDR3 extends over 15 amino acids. J is TRBJ2-3 and V is TRBV6-5, with 8 nucleotides matching TRBD2. The source material was naive CD4+ T cells from blood. The sequence was obtained from a man aged 30-40 years with type 1 diabetes. The CDR3 DNA reads TGTGCCAGCAGTTACGAGCGGGGGAGCACAGATACGCAGTATTTT. As protein: CASSYERGSTDTQYF.